These 19 T cell receptor beta chains were sequenced from one sample in a study of cytomegalovirus exposure and HLA in healthy donors. The PCR had 60 Vbeta and 13 Jbeta primers. Assay: immunoSEQ multiplex PCR; the TCRdb copy retains only in-frame clones and omits some. The table shows 120,000 or so clones, with approximately 80% occurring only once. Sequenced: PBMCs. These receptors were obtained from a male donor in good health and CMV-seronegative.

This clone showed up just a few times. J is TRBJ2-1 and V is TRBV10-3; 10 positions agree with TRBD2. This CDR3 is built from 18 residues. Germline trimming cut 2 bases from V and 8 bases from J; bases unmatched to any gene: 15. Germline loops: CDR1 ENHRY, CDR2 SYGVKD. The CDR3 nucleotides read TGTGCCATCAGTGAGCGAGGGCTAGCGGGAGCCGGAATCGATGAGCAGTTCTTC. Its protein product is CAISERGLAGAGIDEQFF.

This CDR3 reads CASSLNRGSTGELFF. The CDR3 DNA reads as TGTGCCAGCAGCCTGAACAGGGGTAGCACCGGGGAGCTGTTTTTT. The chain has TRBV7-2 and TRBJ2-2; 7 nucleotides align to TRBD1. With V trimmed by 5 bases and J by 4 bases, 7 bases remained unmatched. The germline V gene encodes CDR1 SGHTA and CDR2 FQGNSA. The CDR3 is 15 residues long.

V usage is TRBV30 and J usage is TRBJ2-7; maybe TRBD2 (6 bases). Germline loops: CDR1 GTSNPN, CDR2 SVGIG (reference sequence). V was clipped by 1 base and J by 4 bases, with 20 bases between them. The CDR3 consists of 16 residues. The CDR3 DNA reads as TGTGCCTGGAGTGCGGGTTTTCCGGAGGGGAGGTACGAGCAGTACTTC. This gives the protein CAWSAGFPEGRYEQYF.

The chain is built from TRBV6-6 and TRBJ1-5; D perhaps matches TRBD1 (5 bases). Germline V gene sequence: CDR1 MNHNY, CDR2 SVGAGI (reference sequence). The CDR3 has 14 amino acids. The V end lost 2 bases, the J end lost 4 bases, and 9 bases lay between the germline ends. This CDR3 is CASSYGHKNQPQHF. The CDR3 DNA reads TGTGCCAGCAGTTACGGACACAAAAATCAGCCCCAGCATTTT.

CDR3 in amino acids: CASSEAGGELFF. The CDR3, as DNA: TGTGCCAGCAGTGAAGCCGGGGGGGAGCTGTTTTTT. The chain combines TRBV2 with TRBJ2-2; D gene uncertain. The CDR3 runs 12 residues. V lost 0 bases and J 8 bases, leaving 4 bases between the germline ends. The germline gives CDR1 SNHLY, CDR2 FYNNEI.

This clone was seen a few times. The chain joins TRBV7-2 to TRBJ2-7; D gene unclear. The length of the CDR3 is 13 residues. Trimming stripped 3 bases from V and 2 bases from J, with 8 bases between. Germline V gene sequence: CDR1 SGHTA, CDR2 FQGNSA. This CDR3 is CASSLIGAYEQYF. CDR3 DNA: TGTGCCAGCAGCTTGATTGGAGCCTACGAGCAGTACTTC.

The gene calls are TRBV11-2 and TRBJ1-4; 7 bases map to TRBD1. The germline CDR1 and CDR2 sequences are SGHAT and FQNNGV. The CDR3 has 14 residues. V was clipped by 3 bases and J by 7 bases; unmatched bases: 5. The CDR3 coding sequence is TGTGCCAGCAGCTTGGGCAGGGGGGCTGAAAAACTGTTTTTT. Translating it yields CASSLGRGAEKLFF.

The gene calls are TRBV9 and TRBJ1-1; D might be TRBD1 (5 bases). The ends were cut back, 1 base at V and 6 bases at J, with 13 bases in the middle. This CDR3 has 14 amino acids. Germline CDR1 and CDR2: SGDLS and YYNGEE. The CDR3 DNA reads TGTGCCAGCAGCGTATCAGGGTACTCTGCTGAAGCTTTCTTT. Residues: CASSVSGYSAEAFF.

The J gene is TRBJ1-1, the V gene TRBV5-6; D remains unclear. In germline, CDR1 is SGHDT, CDR2 YYEEEE. This CDR3 is 12 amino acids long. Trimming left V 0 bases short and J 12 bases short, with 12 bases between. CDR3 sequence: CASSLGKVRPFF. CDR3 nucleotide sequence: TGTGCCAGCAGCTTGGGGAAGGTGAGGCCTTTCTTT.

V gene TRBV30 combines with J gene TRBJ2-7; 9 bases match TRBD1. This CDR3 is 15 amino acids long. V was pared by 3 bases and J by 3 bases, with 9 bases of the junction left unmatched. The germline gives CDR1 GTSNPN, CDR2 SVGIG (reference sequence). The CDR3 spells CAWSGPGQGVYEQYF. As DNA, the CDR3 is TGTGCCTGGAGCGGACCGGGACAGGGAGTCTACGAGCAGTACTTC.

V and J are TRBV15 and TRBJ1-4; D gene uncertain. The CDR3 sequence is 15 residues long. Between the trimmed V and J ends, which lost 0 bases and 3 bases, there was a span of 8 bases. The germline gives CDR1 LNHNV, CDR2 YYDKDF (reference sequence). The DNA for the CDR3 is TGTGCCACCAGCAGAGATCCGTACTCTAATGAAAAACTGTTTTTT. It codes for CATSRDPYSNEKLFF.

The V call is TRBV19, the J call TRBJ2-7, with 9 bases identical to TRBD1. There are 16 residues in the CDR3. With 6 bases clipped from V and 0 bases from J, the junction kept 9 bases outside the gene matches. Per the germline V gene, CDR1 is LNHDA and CDR2 is SQIVND (reference sequence). CDR3 bases: TGTGCCAGTAGAGGAGGGGGACAGGGAAGCTCCTACGAGCAGTACTTC. Its protein product is CASRGGGQGSSYEQYF.

The V gene is TRBV6-5, the J gene TRBJ2-5; a possible D gene is TRBD2 (6 bases). V gave up 7 bases and J gave up 2 bases, with 17 bases separating them. CDR1 is MNHEY, CDR2 SVGAGI, per germline. The CDR3 totals 15 residues. In DNA form, the CDR3 reads TGTGCCAGCAAAAACGGAGGGCCCGGTCAAGAGACCCAGTACTTC. It translates to CASKNGGPGQETQYF.

The chain couples TRBV6-5 to TRBJ2-7; 10 bases fit TRBD2. The germline V gene has CDR1 MNHEY and CDR2 SVGAGI. The CDR3 covers 15 residues. Losses at the gene ends were 5 bases for V and 4 bases for J; bases not matched to a gene: 8. CDR3 DNA sequence: TGTGCCAGCAGTCCAGCTAGCGGGGGTAGATACGAGCAGTACTTC. This translates into CASSPASGGRYEQYF.

The rearrangement links TRBV5-1 to TRBJ2-7; D is possibly TRBD2 (6 bases). Germline V CDR1 and CDR2: SGHRS, YFSETQ. V gave up 0 bases and J gave up 3 bases, with 13 bases separating them. The CDR3 is 15 residues long. CDR3 amino acids: CASSLGTGTDYEQYF. CDR3 nucleotide sequence: TGCGCCAGCAGCTTGGGGACCGGGACTGACTACGAGCAGTACTTC.

V usage is TRBV7-9 and J usage is TRBJ1-5, with D possibly TRBD1 on 6 matching bases. The V and J ends lost 0 bases and 5 bases respectively, with 11 bases between them. The CDR3 length is 15 residues. Germline CDR1 reads SEHNR; CDR2 reads FQNEAQ (reference sequence). This CDR3 reads CASSLAGHRDQPQHF. Written as DNA, the CDR3 is TGTGCCAGCAGCTTAGCCGGGCACAGGGATCAGCCCCAGCATTTT.

This chain links TRBV6-5 with TRBJ2-2; TRBD1 matches at 7 bases. From germline, CDR1 is MNHEY and CDR2 SVGAGI. V lost 6 bases to trimming and J lost 0 bases; unmatched junction nucleotides: 4. The CDR3 spans 15 residues. The CDR3 DNA follows: TGTGCCAGCAGAAGACAGGGCGCGAACACCGGGGAGCTGTTTTTT. Encoded protein: CASRRQGANTGELFF.

This clone was seen a single time. The V gene is TRBV30, the J gene TRBJ1-2; D uncertain. The CDR3 consists of 15 residues. Germline V gene sequence: CDR1 GTSNPN, CDR2 SVGIG (reference sequence). Trimming took off 0 bases at V and 5 bases at J, with 16 bases between the two ends. The CDR3 nucleotides read TGTGCCTGGAGTGTACTTGAGCCAGCGAATTATGGCTACACCTTC. This translates into CAWSVLEPANYGYTF.

The rearrangement joins TRBV7-9 to TRBJ2-6, with a tentative D call TRBD2 (5 bases). The CDR3 runs to 16 residues. CDR1 is SEHNR and CDR2 is FQNEAQ in the germline V gene (reference sequence). Deletions cut 5 bases from V and 0 bases from J, with 11 bases between. The CDR3, as DNA: TGTGCCAGCAGCACTGGGGAGTACTCTGGGGCCAACGTCCTGACTTTC. This encodes CASSTGEYSGANVLTF.